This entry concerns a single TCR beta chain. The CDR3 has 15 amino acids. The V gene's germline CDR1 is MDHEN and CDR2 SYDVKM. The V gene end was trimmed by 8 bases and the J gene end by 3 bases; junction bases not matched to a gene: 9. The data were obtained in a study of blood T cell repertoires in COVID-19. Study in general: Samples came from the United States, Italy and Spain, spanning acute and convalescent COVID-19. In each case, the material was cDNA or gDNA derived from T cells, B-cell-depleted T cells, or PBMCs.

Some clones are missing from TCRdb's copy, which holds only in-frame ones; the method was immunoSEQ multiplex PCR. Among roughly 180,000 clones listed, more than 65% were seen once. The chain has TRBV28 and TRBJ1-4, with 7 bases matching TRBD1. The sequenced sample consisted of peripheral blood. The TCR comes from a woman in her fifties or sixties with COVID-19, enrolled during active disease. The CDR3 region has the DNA TGTGCCAGCGGAGGAACAGGGGCCGCTAATGAAAAACTGTTTTTT. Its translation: CASGGTGAANEKLFF. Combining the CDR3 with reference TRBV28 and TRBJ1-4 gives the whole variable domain DVKVTQSSRYLVKRTGEKVFLECVQDMDHENMFWYRQDPGLGLRLIYFSYDVKMKEKGDIPEGYSVSREKKERFSLILESASTNQTSMYLCASGGTGAANEKLFFGSGTQLSVL.